This T cell receptor beta chain derives from a study of T cells in Graves' hyperthyroidism and ophthalmopathy. Turning to the study itself: Any treatment followed the collection of peripheral blood at initial diagnosis.

Per the germline V gene, CDR1 is MNHEY and CDR2 is SVGEGT. Losses at the gene ends were 0 bases for V and 2 bases for J; bases not matched to a gene: 5. There are 16 residues in the CDR3. Authors of the study amplified TCR beta CDR3 regions from RNA transcripts. With the HTBI primer set, the TCR CDR3 went through a first round of RT-PCR. TCRdb itself ran the multiplex PCR reads through MiXCR, one entry per CDR3 protein. The table lists some 440,000 distinct CDR3 sequences, roughly 14% of them singletons. Study-level findings and limits: Most thyroid-expanded clonotypes above 0.001 were also found in blood.

Exclusion of a patient resulted from uncontrolled infection, other autoimmune disease, pregnancy or lactation. Diagnoses were made from clinical symptoms, serum measures (thyroxine and TRAb), thyroid ultrasound and orbital computed tomography. This clonotype has at least ten counts. Antigen: not known. This clonotype was sampled from a woman aged 18-30 years with Graves' hyperthyroidism. The specimen was blood. J is TRBJ1-1 and V is TRBV6-2 or TRBV6-3; TRBD1 matches 8 bases. CDR3 amino acids: CASSYSRDRFNTEAFF. The CDR3, as DNA: TGTGCCAGCAGTTACTCCCGGGACAGGTTCAACACTGAAGCTTTCTTT.